The rows below give T cell receptor beta chains drawn from one sample of a study of T cells in Graves' hyperthyroidism and ophthalmopathy. Each CDR3 protein is one row after TCRdb ran MiXCR on the multiplex PCR reads. The sample lists approximately 100,000 distinct CDR3 sequences, around 37% occurring once. The sequenced sample was peripheral blood or thyroid tissue (not recorded which). The receptors originated from a woman in her twenties or thirties with Graves' hyperthyroidism. The CDR3 runs from the conserved cysteine through the conserved F or W. D genes are given only for firm matches. The listing skips clone size in some rows; elsewhere it reads once, few, many or a size class.

d_call j_call clone_size v_call cdr3_nt cdr3_aa
TRBD1 TRBJ1-6 many TRBV5-1 TGCACCAGCAGCTTGGAAGACAGGGGATATTCACCCCTCCACTTT CTSSLEDRGYSPLHF
NA TRBJ2-5 NA TRBV9 TGTGCCAGCAGCGTAGCCCAGTACTTC CASSVAQYF
NA TRBJ1-5 many TRBV2 TGTGCCAGCACCCGGGGCCAGGTTAATCAGCCCCAGCATTTT CASTRGQVNQPQHF
NA TRBJ1-2 many TRBV6-5 TGTGCCAGCAGAAAGGGACCTGCCTATGGCTACACCTTC CASRKGPAYGYTF
NA TRBJ1-2 many TRBV6-1 TGTGCCAGCAGTGAGATCCCAACAGACGTTGACTATGGCTACACCTTC CASSEIPTDVDYGYTF
NA TRBJ2-7 many TRBV11-2 TGTGCCAGCAGCTTTCAGGCGGACCCCTACGAGCAGTACTTC CASSFQADPYEQYF
NA TRBJ2-7 many TRBV10-2 TGCGCCAGCAGTGAGTCGAAAGGAGTGAGCTCTTCGTACTTC CASSESKGVSSSYF
NA TRBJ2-5 NA TRBV5-1 TGCGCCAGCACCCAACCCTCGGAGACCCGGTACTTC CASTQPSETRYF
TRBD1 TRBJ1-2 many TRBV7-9 TGTGCCAGCAGCCGACCGACAGGGGCGGGTGGCTACACCTTC CASSRPTGAGGYTF
TRBD2 TRBJ2-3 many TRBV20-1 TGCAGTGCCGAGCGGCGGGAGCTGGATACGCAGTATTTT CSAERRELDTQYF
NA TRBJ1-5 NA TRBV11-1 TGTGCCAGCAGCAGTACGGGACCGCCCCAGCATTTT CASSSTGPPQHF
NA TRBJ2-7 many TRBV6-5 TGTGCCAGCAGTAGGGGTTGGCACGAGCAGTACTTC CASSRGWHEQYF
TRBD1 TRBJ1-2 many TRBV7-9 TGTGCCAGCACGTTGGACAGGGCTAACTATGGCTACACCTTC CASTLDRANYGYTF
NA TRBJ2-7 NA TRBV15 TGTGCCACCAGCAGGGATTTTTTCCGGGACATGACCTACGGGCAGCACTTC CATSRDFFRDMTYGQHF
TRBD1 TRBJ1-4 many TRBV6-6 TGTGCCAGCAGGGGGACAGGGGAGACACTGTTTTTT CASRGTGETLFF
TRBD1 TRBJ2-5 NA TRBV28 TGTGCCAGCAGTCCCGGGACAGGGAGTGAGACCCAGTACTTC CASSPGTGSETQYF
TRBD1 TRBJ1-5 NA TRBV7-8 TGTGCCAGCAGCTCACGACAGGGTGATCAGCCCCAGCATTTT CASSSRQGDQPQHF
NA TRBJ2-2 NA TRBV29-1 TGCAGCGTTGATCTCCAGGGGAACACCGGGGAGCTGTTTTTT CSVDLQGNTGELFF